The 22 T cell receptor beta chains below come from one sample, sequenced in a study of T-cell reconstitution after alpha-beta-depleted transplantation in children. Unique molecular identifiers tagged the TCRbeta library. TCRdb processed the PCR reads anew with MiXCR; each CDR3 protein has one entry. This sample carries 73,000 or so distinct CDR3 sequences, 4% to 5% of them seen once, and the ten largest clones take 15% to 20%. This specimen was PBMCs, mostly from graft donor cells, taken 180 days after TCRalphabeta/CD19-depleted stem cell transplant. All receptors come from a boy less than two years old who had a stem cell transplant for acute myeloid leukemia, so the T cells may come from the graft donor.

The V call is TRBV4-2, the J call TRBJ2-3; D is unresolved. With 8 bases removed from V and 11 bases from J, the gap between germline ends came to 23 bases. This CDR3 comprises 14 residues. CDR1 is LGHNA and CDR2 is YNFKEQ in the germline V gene. In DNA form, the CDR3 reads TGTGCCAGCGGCCCCGGGCTCGCGGATTCTGAGCAGTATTTT. Translating it yields CASGPGLADSEQYF.

The table lists this clonotype with many counts. V is TRBV20-1 and J is TRBJ2-6, with TRBD1 as a possible D gene (6 bases). Germline V lookup: CDR1 DFQATT, CDR2 SNEGSKA (reference sequence). The CDR3 loop spans 15 amino acids. The ends were cut back, 4 bases at V and 2 bases at J, with 12 bases in the middle. CDR3 loop: CSATTGLPGANVLTF. The CDR3 bases are TGCAGTGCTACTACAGGGTTACCTGGGGCCAACGTCCTGACTTTC.

This clonotype appeared many times. This rearrangement joins TRBV12-3 or TRBV12-4 to TRBJ1-4; perhaps TRBD1 as D (6 bases). The CDR3 totals 14 residues. V was clipped by 3 bases and J by 8 bases, with 13 bases between them. CDR3 sequence: CASSLNREGEKLFF. The CDR3 DNA reads TGTGCCAGCAGTTTGAACAGGGAGGGGGAAAAACTGTTTTTT.

This clonotype was counted at least ten times. J is TRBJ2-5 and V is TRBV7-9; D gene unclear. The CDR3 sequence is 13 residues long. CDR1 and CDR2 (germline): SEHNR, FQNEAQ (reference sequence). V was shortened by 8 bases and J by 4 bases, with 14 bases between the two germline ends. The CDR3 bases are TGTGCCAGCGGTACGGCATCGTCAGAGACCCAGTACTTC. Translated: CASGTASSETQYF.

Many counts were recorded for this clonotype. V and J are TRBV28 and TRBJ1-6, with D unclear. CDR1 MDHEN and CDR2 SYDVKM come from the germline V gene. The CDR3 length is 10 residues. The CDR3 sequence is CATGVSPLHF. CDR3 DNA: TGTGCAACTGGGGTTTCACCCCTCCACTTT.

This sequence joins TRBV7-2 and TRBJ2-1; the D call may be TRBD1 or TRBD2 (5 bases each). There are 16 residues in the CDR3. Per germline, CDR1 SGHTA and CDR2 FQGNSA. Trimming stripped 5 bases from V and 4 bases from J, with 18 bases between. Here the CDR3 reads CASSPPQRWGYNEQFF. The CDR3 region has the DNA TGTGCCAGCAGCCCCCCGCAGCGCTGGGGGTACAATGAGCAGTTCTTC. Full variable domain (remainder filled in from reference TRBV7-2 and TRBJ2-1): GAGVSQSPSNKVTEKGKDVELRCDPISGHTALYWYRQSLGQGLEFLIYFQGNSAPDKSGLPSDRFSAERTGGSVSTLTIQRTQQEDSAVYLCASSPPQRWGYNEQFFGPGTRLTVL.

This clonotype was observed at least ten times. This chain connects TRBV5-1 to TRBJ2-2; D is undetermined. The ends were cut back, 0 bases at V and 5 bases at J, with 8 bases in the middle. Germline assignment: CDR1 SGHRS and CDR2 YFSETQ. This CDR3 has 14 residues. The DNA for the CDR3 is TGCGCCAGCAGCTTGGATGTGGGGACCGGGGAGCTGTTTTTT. This codes for CASSLDVGTGELFF. The full variable domain, with the rest looked up from reference TRBV5-1 and TRBJ2-2, is KAGVTQTPRYLIKTRGQQVTLSCSPISGHRSVSWYQQTPGQGLQFLFEYFSETQRNKGNFPGRFSGRQFSNSRSEMNVSTLELGDSALYLCASSLDVGTGELFFGEGSRLTVL.

This clonotype was seen a handful of times. The chain couples TRBV7-8 to TRBJ2-7; D is ambiguous. Trimming shortened V by 1 base and J by 1 base, and 11 bases separated the two germline ends. Germline-derived CDR1 and CDR2 are SGHVS and FQNEAQ. The length of the CDR3 is 15 residues. The DNA for the CDR3 is TGTGCCAGCAGCTTAGAGGCCAGATTTTCCTACGAGCAGTACTTC. This codes for CASSLEARFSYEQYF.

There are many counts of this clonotype. The chain joins TRBV7-9 to TRBJ2-3, with 7 bases matching TRBD1. The CDR3 totals 14 residues. CDR1 is SEHNR, CDR2 FQNEAQ, per germline (reference sequence). V was pared by 5 bases and J by 4 bases, with 6 bases of the junction left unmatched. This CDR3 is CASSLRQGPDTQYF. CDR3 nucleotides: TGTGCCAGCAGCCTCAGACAGGGTCCAGATACGCAGTATTTT.

This clonotype has at least ten counts. V usage is TRBV3-1 and J usage is TRBJ2-2, with 9 bases lining up with TRBD2. This CDR3 region has 17 residues. Germline loops: CDR1 LGHDT, CDR2 YNNKEL (reference sequence). Trimming removed 3 bases from V and 5 bases from J; junction bases left unmatched: 10. This CDR3 reads CASSHSVAGGPTGELFF. The CDR3 nucleotides are TGTGCCAGCAGCCATTCAGTTGCGGGGGGGCCGACCGGGGAGCTGTTTTTT.

Comment on this clonotype: This may stem from a read error, because a much larger clone lies one nucleotide away. J is TRBJ2-1 and V is TRBV12-3 or TRBV12-4; TRBD2 matches 15 bases. The length of the CDR3 is 18 residues. The CDR3 sequence is CTSSLGLAGGPPYNEQFF. The CDR3 region has the DNA TGTACCAGCAGTCTAGGACTAGCGGGGGGGCCACCCTACAATGAGCAGTTCTTC.

This clonotype was found many times. J is TRBJ1-2 and V is TRBV28; the D gene is possibly TRBD1 (6 bases). Germline CDR1 MDHEN, CDR2 SYDVKM. Trimming removed 2 bases at V and 4 bases at J, with 8 bases between. CDR3 length: 13 residues. CDR3: CASSLGRGYGYTF. As DNA, the CDR3 is TGTGCCAGCAGTTTAGGCAGGGGCTATGGCTACACCTTC.

This clonotype has at least ten counts. The J gene is TRBJ2-3, the V gene TRBV7-8; TRBD2 matches at 16 bases. The V gene's germline CDR1 is SGHVS and CDR2 FQNEAQ. CDR3 length equals 16 residues. The V segment lost 5 bases and the J segment 6 bases; nucleotides outside the gene matches: 5. CDR3 DNA sequence: TGTGCCAGCAGCGATGGGACTAGCGGGGGGGGCGATACGCAGTATTTT. It yields the protein CASSDGTSGGGDTQYF. Full variable domain (rest looked up from reference TRBV7-8 and TRBJ2-3): GAGVSQSPRYKVAKRGQDVALRCDPISGHVSLFWYQQALGQGPEFLTYFQNEAQLDKSGLPSDRFFAERPEGSVSTLKIQRTQQEDSAVYLCASSDGTSGGGDTQYFGPGTRLTVL.

This clonotype has at least ten counts. The V call is TRBV12-3 or TRBV12-4, the J call TRBJ2-1; the match to TRBD2 covers 13 bases. This CDR3 has 13 residues. Trimming removed 6 bases from V and 15 bases from J; junction bases left unmatched: 8. The chain's CDR3 is CASRTSGGAILFF. CDR3 in DNA: TGTGCCAGCAGAACTAGCGGGGGGGCTATCTTGTTCTTC.

This clonotype was seen at least ten times. The chain employs TRBV25-1 and TRBJ2-2; D may be TRBD2 (5 bases). Germline V lookup: CDR1 MGHDK, CDR2 SYGVNS. The CDR3 is 16 amino acids. V was shortened by 4 bases and J by 5 bases, with 17 bases between the two germline ends. The CDR3 coding sequence is TGTGCCAGCAGTGGAGGGATGGGGAGTAAAACCGGGGAGCTGTTTTTT. Translation: CASSGGMGSKTGELFF.

Only a few counts were recorded for this clonotype. Sequence at one end of the junction differs from germline and may be a read error. The chain has TRBV20-1 and TRBJ1-5, with 7 nucleotides matching TRBD1. The CDR3 runs 16 residues. Germline CDR1 and CDR2: DFQATT and SNEGSKA (reference sequence). CDR3 residues: CCAIGQEGGSGQPQHF. CDR3 bases: TGCTGTGCTATTGGACAGGAGGGGGGCTCGGGTCAGCCCCAGCATTTT.

This clonotype was detected ten times or more. The gene calls are TRBV5-1 and TRBJ1-4; D is uncertain. The V end lost 2 bases, the J end lost 2 bases, and 10 bases lay between the germline ends. The CDR3 contains 15 residues. Germline V gene lookup returns CDR1 SGHRS and CDR2 YFSETQ. The CDR3 sequence: CASSFIGGTNEKLFF. The DNA of the CDR3 is TGCGCCAGCAGCTTTATCGGAGGCACTAATGAAAAACTGTTTTTT.

This clonotype was detected many times. The rearrangement links TRBV12-3 or TRBV12-4 to TRBJ1-2; D is unclear. Trimming took 5 bases from V and 7 from J, leaving 11 bases between them. The CDR3 is 12 residues long. CDR3: CASSLGWGGYTF. The CDR3 DNA reads as TGTGCCAGCAGTCTTGGGTGGGGTGGCTACACCTTC.

This clonotype was counted at least ten times. The V and J genes are TRBV12-3 or TRBV12-4 and TRBJ2-2, with a weak D call TRBD1 (6 bases). CDR3 length: 17 residues. Trimming took 2 bases from V and 4 from J, leaving 17 bases between them. The CDR3 DNA follows: TGTGCCAGCAGTTTACGGGCCAGCAGGGGATCCACCGGGGAGCTGTTTTTT. Translated: CASSLRASRGSTGELFF.

This clonotype came up many times. This chain joins TRBV12-3 or TRBV12-4 and TRBJ1-2, with 7 bases identical to TRBD1. This CDR3 has 15 residues. V dropped 5 bases and J dropped 5; count of bases not matched to a gene: 11. Here the CDR3 reads CASSPGQASTYGYTF. CDR3 DNA: TGTGCCAGCAGTCCCGGACAGGCTTCTACTTATGGCTACACCTTC.

This clonotype was counted ten times or more. The V and J genes are TRBV20-1 and TRBJ1-6, with 9 positions matching TRBD1. CDR3 length equals 19 residues. Germline trimming cut 2 bases from V and 7 bases from J; bases unmatched to any gene: 18. Germline-derived CDR1 and CDR2 are DFQATT and SNEGSKA (reference sequence). The DNA of the CDR3 is TGCAGTGCTAGAAGCGGGACAGGGACTTACGGGGCGATCAATTCACCCCTCCACTTT. This gives the protein CSARSGTGTYGAINSPLHF.

This clonotype was seen repeatedly, ten times or more. The chain carries TRBV27 and TRBJ2-7; perhaps TRBD2 as D (6 bases). The V gene's germline CDR1 is MNHEY and CDR2 SMNVEV (reference sequence). Trimming left V 5 bases short and J 7 bases short, with 18 bases between. CDR3 size: 14 residues. The DNA of the CDR3 is TGTGCCAGCAGTCCCGGACGGCGCGCGGGGGAGCAGTACTTC. Its protein product is CASSPGRRAGEQYF.